This T cell receptor beta chain was recovered during a study of post-analysis software for immune sequencing data. The CDR3 totals 13 residues. With respect to this clonotype: Its antigen is not known. One junction end does not reproduce the germline sequence, and a read error may be involved.

Findings of the study overall: Among multiple sclerosis patients, normalized Chao1 diversity was significantly below that of controls. TRBV5-6, TRBV5-1 and TRBV20-1 belonged to a set of a few TRBV segments that were more frequent in patients than controls.

Unique molecular identifiers were carried by the TCR beta cDNA libraries. Using its own MiXCR run on the PCR reads, TCRdb lists one record per CDR3 protein. Of hundreds of thousands of distinct CDR3 sequences in the sample, roughly 45% are singletons; the top ten hold approximately 1.7%. The clonotype was recovered from a girl aged 5-17 years with multiple sclerosis. The J gene is TRBJ2-1, the V gene TRBV12-3 or TRBV12-4; D not resolved. The sequenced sample consisted of blood. The CDR3 nucleotides are TGTGCCAGCAGTCACCCTCCCTATAATGAGCAGTTCTTC. As protein: CASSHPPYNEQFF.